This note documents a single T cell receptor (beta chain) sequence. What it recognizes is unknown. A read error is possible here, since a much larger clone lies one base away. The CDR3 has 13 residues. Germline V gene lookup returns CDR1 MNHNS and CDR2 SASEGT. This record comes from a study of regulatory T cells in long-lasting Graves disease. Findings of the study overall: Favoring TRBV28, TRBJ1-2 and TRBJ2-5 was a feature seen in persistent disease.

The time point here: newly diagnosed GD, antithyroid drugs for less than 3 months. PBMC RNA was the source of the TCR library. Sequencing libraries for TCR beta were prepared with iRepertoire HTBI primers and Arm-PCR of CDR3 regions. Each CDR3 protein is one row after TCRdb ran MiXCR on the multiplex PCR reads. This table holds hundreds of thousands of distinct CDR3 sequences, roughly 16% found once. The sample also formed part of further work on T cells in Graves' hyperthyroidism and ophthalmopathy. From that second work: The authors deemed Graves' hyperthyroidism stable absent ophthalmopathy progression within 18 months. Primed by the HTBI set, a first-round RT-PCR was run on the TCR CDR3.

V and J are TRBV6-1 and TRBJ1-1, with D possibly being TRBD1 (5 bases). The receptor's source is a woman aged 35-65 years with Graves disease. The material sequenced was peripheral blood mononuclear cells (PBMCs), taken at new diagnosis, from a patient treated with antithyroid drugs. The CDR3 DNA is TGTGCCAGCAGCTGGACACTAGACACTGTAGCTTTCTTT. It yields the protein CASSWTLDTVAFF.